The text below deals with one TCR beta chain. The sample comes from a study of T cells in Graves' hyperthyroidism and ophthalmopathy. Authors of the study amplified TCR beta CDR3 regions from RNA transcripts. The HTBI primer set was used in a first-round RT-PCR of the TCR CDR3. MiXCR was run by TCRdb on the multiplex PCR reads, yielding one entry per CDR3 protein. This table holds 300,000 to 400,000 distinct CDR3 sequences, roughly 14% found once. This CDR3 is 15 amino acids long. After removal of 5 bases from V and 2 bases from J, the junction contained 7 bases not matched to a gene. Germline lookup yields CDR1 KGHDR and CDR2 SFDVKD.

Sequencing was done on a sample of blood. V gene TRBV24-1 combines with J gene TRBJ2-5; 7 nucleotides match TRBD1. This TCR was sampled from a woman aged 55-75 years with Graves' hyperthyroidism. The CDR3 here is CATSGGSRGQETQYF. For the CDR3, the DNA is TGTGCCACCAGTGGGGGTAGCAGGGGGCAAGAGACCCAGTACTTC.